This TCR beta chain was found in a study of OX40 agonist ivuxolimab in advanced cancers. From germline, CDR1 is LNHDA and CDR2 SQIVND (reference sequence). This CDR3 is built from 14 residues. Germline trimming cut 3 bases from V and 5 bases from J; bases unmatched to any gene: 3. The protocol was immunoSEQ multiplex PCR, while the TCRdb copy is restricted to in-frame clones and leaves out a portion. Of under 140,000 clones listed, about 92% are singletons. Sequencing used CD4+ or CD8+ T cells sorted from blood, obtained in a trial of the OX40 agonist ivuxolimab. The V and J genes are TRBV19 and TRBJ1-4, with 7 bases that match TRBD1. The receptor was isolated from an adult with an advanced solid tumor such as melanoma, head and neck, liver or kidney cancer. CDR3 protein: CASSMGQLNEKLFF. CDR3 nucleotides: TGTGCCAGTAGTATGGGACAGCTGAATGAAAAACTGTTTTTT.